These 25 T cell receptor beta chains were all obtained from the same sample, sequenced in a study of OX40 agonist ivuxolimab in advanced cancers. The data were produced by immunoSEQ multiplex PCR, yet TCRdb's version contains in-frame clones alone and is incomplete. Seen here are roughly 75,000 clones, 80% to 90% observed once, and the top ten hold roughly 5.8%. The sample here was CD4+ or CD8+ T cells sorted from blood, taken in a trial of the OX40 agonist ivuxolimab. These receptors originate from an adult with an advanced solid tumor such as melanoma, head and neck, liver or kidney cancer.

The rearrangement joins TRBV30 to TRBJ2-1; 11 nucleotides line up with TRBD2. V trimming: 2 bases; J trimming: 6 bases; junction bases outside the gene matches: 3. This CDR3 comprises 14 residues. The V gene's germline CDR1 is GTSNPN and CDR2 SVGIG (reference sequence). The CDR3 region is CAWSRLAGRNEQFF. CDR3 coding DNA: TGTGCCTGGAGTCGACTAGCGGGACGCAATGAGCAGTTCTTC.

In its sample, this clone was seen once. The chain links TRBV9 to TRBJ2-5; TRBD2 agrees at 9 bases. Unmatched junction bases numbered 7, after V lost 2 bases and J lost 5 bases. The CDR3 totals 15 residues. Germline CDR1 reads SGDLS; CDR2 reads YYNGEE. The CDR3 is CASSVGAGGAETQYF. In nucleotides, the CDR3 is TGTGCCAGCAGCGTGGGAGCGGGGGGTGCCGAGACCCAGTACTTC.

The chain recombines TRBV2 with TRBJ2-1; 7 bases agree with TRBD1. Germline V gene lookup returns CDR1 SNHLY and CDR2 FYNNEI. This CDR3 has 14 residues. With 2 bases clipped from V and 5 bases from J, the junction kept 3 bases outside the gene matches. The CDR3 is CASSEQGVNNEQFF. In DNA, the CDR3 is TGTGCCAGCAGTGAACAGGGGGTAAACAATGAGCAGTTCTTC. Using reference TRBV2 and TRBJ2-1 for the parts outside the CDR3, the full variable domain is EPEVTQTPSHQVTQMGQEVILRCVPISNHLYFYWYRQILGQKVEFLVSFYNNEISEKSEIFDDQFSVERPDGSNFTLKIRSTKLEDSAMYFCASSEQGVNNEQFFGPGTRLTVL.

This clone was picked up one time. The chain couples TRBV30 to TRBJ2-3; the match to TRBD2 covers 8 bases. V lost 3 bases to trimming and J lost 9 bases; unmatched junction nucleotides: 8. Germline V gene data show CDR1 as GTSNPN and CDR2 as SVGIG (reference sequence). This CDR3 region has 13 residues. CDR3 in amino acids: CAWRGEAGDTQYF. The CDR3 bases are TGTGCCTGGAGGGGAGAAGCGGGAGACACGCAGTATTTT.

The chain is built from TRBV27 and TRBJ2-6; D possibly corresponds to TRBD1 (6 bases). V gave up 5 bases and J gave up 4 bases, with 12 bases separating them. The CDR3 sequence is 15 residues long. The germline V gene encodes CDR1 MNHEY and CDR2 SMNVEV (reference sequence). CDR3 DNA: TGTGCCAGCAGTCCCAGGGGATCCGGGGCCAACGTCCTGACTTTC. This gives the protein CASSPRGSGANVLTF.

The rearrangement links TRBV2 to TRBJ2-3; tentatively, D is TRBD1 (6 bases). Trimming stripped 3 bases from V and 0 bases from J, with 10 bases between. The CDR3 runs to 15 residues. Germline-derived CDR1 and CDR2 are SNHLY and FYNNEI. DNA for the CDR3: TGTGCCAGCAGTGAGGTGGGGGCCAGCACAGATACGCAGTATTTT. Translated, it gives CASSEVGASTDTQYF.

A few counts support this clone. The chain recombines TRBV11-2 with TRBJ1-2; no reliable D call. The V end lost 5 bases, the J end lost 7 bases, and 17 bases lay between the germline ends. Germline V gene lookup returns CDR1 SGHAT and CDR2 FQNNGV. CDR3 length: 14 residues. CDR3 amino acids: CASSALGQYFGYTF. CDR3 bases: TGTGCCAGCAGCGCCCTCGGGCAGTACTTTGGCTACACCTTC. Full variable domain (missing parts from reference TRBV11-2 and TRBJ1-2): EAGVAQSPRYKIIEKRQSVAFWCNPISGHATLYWYQQILGQGPKLLIQFQNNGVVDDSQLPKDRFSAERLKGVDSTLKIQPAKLEDSAVYLCASSALGQYFGYTFGSGTRLTVV.

CDR3: CASSADNPYEQYF. The CDR3, as DNA: TGTGCCAGCAGTGCCGACAACCCCTACGAGCAGTACTTC. V is TRBV28 and J is TRBJ2-7; D unresolved. The CDR3 runs 13 residues. With 5 bases removed from V and 2 bases from J, the gap between germline ends came to 10 bases. Germline CDR1 reads MDHEN; CDR2 reads SYDVKM.

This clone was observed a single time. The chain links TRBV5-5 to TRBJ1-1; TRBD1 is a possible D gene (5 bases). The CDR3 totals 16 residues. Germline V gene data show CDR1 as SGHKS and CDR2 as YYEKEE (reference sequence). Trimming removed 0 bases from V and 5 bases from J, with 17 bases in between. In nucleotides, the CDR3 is TGTGCCAGCAGCTTGGTAGGCAGGGCGGGAGGGACTGAAGCTTTCTTT. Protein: CASSLVGRAGGTEAFF.

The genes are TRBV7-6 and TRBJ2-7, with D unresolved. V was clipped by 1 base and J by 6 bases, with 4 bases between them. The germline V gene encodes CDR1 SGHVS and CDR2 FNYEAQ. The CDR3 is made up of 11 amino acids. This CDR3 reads CASSLVCEQYF. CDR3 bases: TGTGCCAGCAGCTTAGTCTGCGAGCAGTACTTC.

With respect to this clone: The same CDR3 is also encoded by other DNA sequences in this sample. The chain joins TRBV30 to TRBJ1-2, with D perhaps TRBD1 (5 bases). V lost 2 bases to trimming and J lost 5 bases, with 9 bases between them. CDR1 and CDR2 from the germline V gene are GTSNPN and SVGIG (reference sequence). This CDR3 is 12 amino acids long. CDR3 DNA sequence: TGTGCCTGGAGTCGACAGTCTTATGGCTACACCTTC. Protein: CAWSRQSYGYTF.

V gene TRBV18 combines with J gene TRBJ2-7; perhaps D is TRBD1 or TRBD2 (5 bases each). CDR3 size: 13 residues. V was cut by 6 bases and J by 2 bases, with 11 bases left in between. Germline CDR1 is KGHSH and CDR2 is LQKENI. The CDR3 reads CASSPGTTYEQYF. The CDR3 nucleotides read TGTGCCAGCTCCCCAGGGACCACCTACGAGCAGTACTTC.

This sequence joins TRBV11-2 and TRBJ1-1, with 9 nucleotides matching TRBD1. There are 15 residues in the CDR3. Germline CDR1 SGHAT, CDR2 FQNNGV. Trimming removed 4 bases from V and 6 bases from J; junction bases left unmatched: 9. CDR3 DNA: TGTGCCAGCAGCTCCCGCGGGACAGGGCTTGCTGAAGCTTTCTTT. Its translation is CASSSRGTGLAEAFF.

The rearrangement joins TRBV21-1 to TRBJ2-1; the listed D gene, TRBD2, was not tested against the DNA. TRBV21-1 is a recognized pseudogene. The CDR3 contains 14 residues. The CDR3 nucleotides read TGTGCCAGCCGCCTAGCGGGATCTCGGAGTGAGCAGTTCTTC. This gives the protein CASRLAGSRSEQFF.

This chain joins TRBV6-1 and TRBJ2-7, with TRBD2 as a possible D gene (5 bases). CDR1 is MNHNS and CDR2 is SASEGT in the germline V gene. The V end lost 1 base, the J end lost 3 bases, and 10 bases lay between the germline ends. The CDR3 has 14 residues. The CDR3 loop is CASSEGTGSYEQYF. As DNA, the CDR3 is TGTGCCAGCAGTGAAGGTACGGGGAGCTACGAGCAGTACTTC.

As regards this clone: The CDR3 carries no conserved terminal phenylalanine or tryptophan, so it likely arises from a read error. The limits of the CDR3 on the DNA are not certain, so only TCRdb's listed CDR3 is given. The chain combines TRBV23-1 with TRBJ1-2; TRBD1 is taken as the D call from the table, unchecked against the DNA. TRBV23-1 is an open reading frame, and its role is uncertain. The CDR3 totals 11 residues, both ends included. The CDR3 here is CASTIRVIQGS.

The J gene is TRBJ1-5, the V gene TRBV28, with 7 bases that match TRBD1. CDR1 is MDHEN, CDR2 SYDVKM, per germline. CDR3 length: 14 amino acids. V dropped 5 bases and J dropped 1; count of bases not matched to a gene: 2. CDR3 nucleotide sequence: TGTGCCAGCAGTCGACAGGGAAGCAATCAGCCCCAGCATTTT. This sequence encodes CASSRQGSNQPQHF. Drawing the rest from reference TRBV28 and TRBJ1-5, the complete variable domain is DVKVTQSSRYLVKRTGEKVFLECVQDMDHENMFWYRQDPGLGLRLIYFSYDVKMKEKGDIPEGYSVSREKKERFSLILESASTNQTSMYLCASSRQGSNQPQHFGDGTRLSIL.

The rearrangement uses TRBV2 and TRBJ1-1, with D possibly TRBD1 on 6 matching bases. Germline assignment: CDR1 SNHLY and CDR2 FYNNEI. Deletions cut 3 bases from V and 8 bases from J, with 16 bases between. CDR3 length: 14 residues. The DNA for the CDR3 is TGTGCCAGCAGTGACGGGACAATACTTGTCGAAGCTTTCTTT. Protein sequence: CASSDGTILVEAFF.

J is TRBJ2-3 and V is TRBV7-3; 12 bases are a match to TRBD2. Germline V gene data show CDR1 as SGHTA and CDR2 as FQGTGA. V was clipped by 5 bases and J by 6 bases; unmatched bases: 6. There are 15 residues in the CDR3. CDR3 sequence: CASSITSGGSDTQYF. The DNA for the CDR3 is TGTGCCAGCAGCATTACTAGCGGGGGGTCCGATACGCAGTATTTT.

In DNA form, the CDR3 reads TGTGCCACCAAACCTTTTAGCGGGGGCACAGATACGCAGTATTTT. Protein sequence: CATKPFSGGTDTQYF. The chain has TRBV6-5 and TRBJ2-3, with 8 bases that match TRBD2. From germline, CDR1 is MNHEY and CDR2 SVGAGI. V shed 10 bases, J shed 1 base, and the junction held 10 bases outside the gene matches. The CDR3 loop spans 15 amino acids.

CDR3: CASSPHRDETTYTF. The DNA of the CDR3 is TGTGCCAGCAGCCCCCACAGGGATGAGACAACCTACACCTTC. The chain employs TRBV7-9 and TRBJ1-2, with D possibly TRBD1 on 6 matching bases. The CDR3 spans 14 residues. CDR1 and CDR2 (germline): SEHNR, FQNEAQ (reference sequence). Trimming shortened V by 5 bases and J by 10 bases, and 20 bases separated the two germline ends.

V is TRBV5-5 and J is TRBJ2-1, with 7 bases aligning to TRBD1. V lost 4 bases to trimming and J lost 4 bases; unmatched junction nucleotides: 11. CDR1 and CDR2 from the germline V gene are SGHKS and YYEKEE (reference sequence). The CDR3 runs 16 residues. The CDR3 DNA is TGTGCCAGCAGCGTATTCACAGGGGTCCGTTACAATGAGCAGTTCTTC. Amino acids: CASSVFTGVRYNEQFF.

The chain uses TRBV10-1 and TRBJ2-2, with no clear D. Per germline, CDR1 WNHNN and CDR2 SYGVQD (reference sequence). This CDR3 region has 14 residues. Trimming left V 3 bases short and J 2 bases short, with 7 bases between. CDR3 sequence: CASSEQRNTGELFF. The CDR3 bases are TGCGCCAGCAGTGAACAGCGAAACACCGGGGAGCTGTTTTTT.

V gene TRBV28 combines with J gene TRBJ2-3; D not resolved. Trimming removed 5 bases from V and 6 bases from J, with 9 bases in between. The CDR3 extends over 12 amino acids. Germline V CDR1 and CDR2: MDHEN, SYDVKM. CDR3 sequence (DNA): TGTGCCAGCAGTCCCCCATCGGATACGCAGTATTTT. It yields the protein CASSPPSDTQYF.

DNA for the CDR3: TGTGCCTGGAGCCTTAATGGGCCCCGGGATACGCAGTATTTT. This gives the protein CAWSLNGPRDTQYF. The rearrangement links TRBV30 to TRBJ2-3; D is uncertain. The CDR3 sequence is 14 residues long. Germline loops: CDR1 GTSNPN, CDR2 SVGIG (reference sequence). The V end was cut by 3 bases, the J end by 6 bases, with 16 bases between. The whole variable domain, filled in from reference TRBV30 and TRBJ2-3, reads SQTIHQWPATLVQPVGSPLSLECTVEGTSNPNLYWYRQAAGRGLQLLFYSVGIGQISSEVPQNLSASRPQDRQFILSSKKLLLSDSGFYLCAWSLNGPRDTQYFGPGTRLTVL.